This entry concerns a single T cell receptor (beta chain). The data originate from a study of blood T cell repertoires in COVID-19. In the study overall: Samples came from the United States, Italy and Spain, spanning acute and convalescent COVID-19. The cDNA or gDNA used as material had been derived from T cells, B-cell-depleted T cells, or PBMCs.

The CDR3 has 13 amino acids. CDR1 MDHEN and CDR2 SYDVKM come from the germline V gene. The V and J ends lost 6 bases and 8 bases, in that order; junction bases with no gene match: 9. Authors' processing steps: Amplification of reference gene primers was used by the study to estimate nucleated cell counts. Profiling relied on immunoSEQ multiplex PCR, and the TCRdb table lists in-frame clones only, not all of them. V and J calls and clone size are given by that table; D and trimming were obtained from the DNA. The sample lists more than 250,000 clones; around 85% were seen once. Sample: peripheral blood. This sequence was found in a woman aged 25 to 39 who had recovered from COVID-19. V usage is TRBV28 and J usage is TRBJ1-2; 7 nucleotides line up with TRBD1. CDR3 nucleotide sequence: TGTGCCAGCAGCTCCCCGGGACAGAGAGGCTACACCTTC. The encoded protein is CASSSPGQRGYTF.